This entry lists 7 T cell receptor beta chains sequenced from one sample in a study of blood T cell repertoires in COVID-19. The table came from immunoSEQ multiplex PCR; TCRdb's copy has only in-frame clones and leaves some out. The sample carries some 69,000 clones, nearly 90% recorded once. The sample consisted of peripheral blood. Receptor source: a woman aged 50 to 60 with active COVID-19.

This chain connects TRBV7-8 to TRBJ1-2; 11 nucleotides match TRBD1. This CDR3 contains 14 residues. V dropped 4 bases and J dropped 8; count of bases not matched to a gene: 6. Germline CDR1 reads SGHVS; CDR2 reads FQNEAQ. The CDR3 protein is CASSSRDRGFGYTF. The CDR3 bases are TGTGCCAGCAGCTCCCGGGACAGGGGGTTCGGCTACACCTTC.

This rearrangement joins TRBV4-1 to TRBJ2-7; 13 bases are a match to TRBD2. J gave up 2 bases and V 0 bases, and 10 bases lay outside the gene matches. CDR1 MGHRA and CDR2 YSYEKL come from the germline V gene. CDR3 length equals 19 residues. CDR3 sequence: CASSQDLTSGRTLPYEQYF. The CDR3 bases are TGCGCCAGCAGCCAAGATCTGACTAGCGGGAGGACATTACCCTACGAGCAGTACTTC.

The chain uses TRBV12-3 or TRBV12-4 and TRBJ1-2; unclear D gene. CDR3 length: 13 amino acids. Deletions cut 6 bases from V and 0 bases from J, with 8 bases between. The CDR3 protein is CASSLVANYGYTF. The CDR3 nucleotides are TGTGCCAGCAGCCTGGTAGCTAACTATGGCTACACCTTC.

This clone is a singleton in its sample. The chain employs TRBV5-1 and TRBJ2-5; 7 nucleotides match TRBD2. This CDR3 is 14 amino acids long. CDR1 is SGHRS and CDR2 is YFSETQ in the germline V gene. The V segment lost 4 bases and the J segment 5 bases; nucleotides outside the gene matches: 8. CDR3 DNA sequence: TGCGCCAGCAGCATAACGGGAGGAGGTGAGACCCAGTACTTC. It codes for CASSITGGGETQYF.

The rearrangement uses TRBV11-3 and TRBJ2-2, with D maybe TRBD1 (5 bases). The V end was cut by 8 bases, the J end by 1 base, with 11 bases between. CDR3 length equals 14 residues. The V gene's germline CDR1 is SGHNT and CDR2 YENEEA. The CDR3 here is CASRRQRNTGELFF. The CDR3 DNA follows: TGTGCCAGCCGGAGACAGAGGAACACCGGGGAGCTGTTTTTT.

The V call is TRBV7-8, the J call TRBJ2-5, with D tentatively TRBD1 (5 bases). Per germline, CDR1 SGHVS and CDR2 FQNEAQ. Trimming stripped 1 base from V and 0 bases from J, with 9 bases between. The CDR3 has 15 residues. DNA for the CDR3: TGTGCCAGCAGCTTAGGATCAGGGTACCAAGAGACCCAGTACTTC. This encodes CASSLGSGYQETQYF.

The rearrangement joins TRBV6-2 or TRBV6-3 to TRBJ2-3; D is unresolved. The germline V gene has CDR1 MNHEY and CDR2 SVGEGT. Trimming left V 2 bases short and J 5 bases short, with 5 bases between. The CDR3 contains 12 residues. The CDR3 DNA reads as TGTGCCAGCAGTTACACGGTAGATACGCAGTATTTT. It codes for CASSYTVDTQYF.